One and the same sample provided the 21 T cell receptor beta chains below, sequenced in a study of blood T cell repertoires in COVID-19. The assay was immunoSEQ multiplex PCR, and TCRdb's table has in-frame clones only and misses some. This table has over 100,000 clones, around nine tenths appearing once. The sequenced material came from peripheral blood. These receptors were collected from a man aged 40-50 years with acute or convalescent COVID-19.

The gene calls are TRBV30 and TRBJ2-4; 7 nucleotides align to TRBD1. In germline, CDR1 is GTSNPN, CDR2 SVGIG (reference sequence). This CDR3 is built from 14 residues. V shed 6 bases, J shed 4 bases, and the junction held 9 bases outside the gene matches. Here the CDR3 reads CACWPGTEKNIQYF. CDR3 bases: TGTGCCTGTTGGCCCGGGACAGAAAAAAACATTCAGTACTTC. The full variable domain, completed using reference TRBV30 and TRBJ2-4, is SQTIHQWPATLVQPVGSPLSLECTVEGTSNPNLYWYRQAAGRGLQLLFYSVGIGQISSEVPQNLSASRPQDRQFILSSKKLLLSDSGFYLCACWPGTEKNIQYFGAGTRLSVL.

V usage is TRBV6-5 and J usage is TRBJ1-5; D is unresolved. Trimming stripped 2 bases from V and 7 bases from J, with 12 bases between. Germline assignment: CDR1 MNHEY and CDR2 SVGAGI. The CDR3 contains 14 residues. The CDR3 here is CASSYRASGQPQHF. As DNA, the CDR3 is TGTGCCAGCAGTTACCGGGCCTCGGGGCAGCCCCAGCATTTT.

The chain's CDR3 is CASTETGELFF. CDR3 coding DNA: TGTGCCTCAACAGAGACCGGGGAGCTGTTTTTT. This rearrangement joins TRBV30 to TRBJ2-2; D call uncertain. Trimming removed 7 bases at V and 5 bases at J, with 8 bases between. This CDR3 has 11 amino acids. Germline V gene lookup returns CDR1 GTSNPN and CDR2 SVGIG (reference sequence).

CDR3: CASSLGTPDNEQFF. In nucleotides, the CDR3 is TGTGCCAGCAGCTTAGGAACTCCCGACAATGAGCAGTTCTTC. This chain uses TRBV11-3 with TRBJ2-1; D not resolved. The CDR3 consists of 14 residues. The V end lost 1 base, the J end lost 5 bases, and 9 bases lay between the germline ends. Germline values: CDR1 SGHNT, CDR2 YENEEA.

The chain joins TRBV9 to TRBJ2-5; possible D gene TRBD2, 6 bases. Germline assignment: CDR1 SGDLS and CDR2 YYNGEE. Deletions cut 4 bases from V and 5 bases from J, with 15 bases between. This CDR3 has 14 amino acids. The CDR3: CASSPRTTRETQYF. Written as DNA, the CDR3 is TGTGCCAGCAGCCCGCGGACTACCCGGGAGACCCAGTACTTC.

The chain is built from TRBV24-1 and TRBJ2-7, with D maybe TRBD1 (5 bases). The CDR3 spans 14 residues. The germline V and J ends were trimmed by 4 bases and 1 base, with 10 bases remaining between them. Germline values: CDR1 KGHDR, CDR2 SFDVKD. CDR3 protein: CATSEATVSYEQYF. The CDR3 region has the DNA TGTGCCACCAGTGAAGCGACAGTATCCTACGAGCAGTACTTC.

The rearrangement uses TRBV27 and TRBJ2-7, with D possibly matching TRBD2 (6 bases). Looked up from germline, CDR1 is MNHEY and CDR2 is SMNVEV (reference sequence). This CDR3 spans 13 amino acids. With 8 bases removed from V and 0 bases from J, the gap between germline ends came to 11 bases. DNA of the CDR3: TGTGCCAGCCGGGCCGGGAGCTCCTACGAGCAGTACTTC. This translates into CASRAGSSYEQYF.

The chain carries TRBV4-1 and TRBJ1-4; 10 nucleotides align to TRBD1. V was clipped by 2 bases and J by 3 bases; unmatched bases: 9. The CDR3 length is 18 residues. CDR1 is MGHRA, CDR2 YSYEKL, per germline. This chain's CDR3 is CASSQPRGTGASNEKLFF. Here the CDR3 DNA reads TGCGCCAGCAGCCAACCCCGTGGGACAGGGGCCTCTAATGAAAAACTGTTTTTT.

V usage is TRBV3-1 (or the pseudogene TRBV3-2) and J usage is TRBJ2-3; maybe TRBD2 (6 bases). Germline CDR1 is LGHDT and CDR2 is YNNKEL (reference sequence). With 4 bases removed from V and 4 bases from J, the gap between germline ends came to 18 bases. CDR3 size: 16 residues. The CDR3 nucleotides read TGTGCCAGCAGCCTCTTAACTAGCCCAGACTCAGATACGCAGTATTTT. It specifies CASSLLTSPDSDTQYF.

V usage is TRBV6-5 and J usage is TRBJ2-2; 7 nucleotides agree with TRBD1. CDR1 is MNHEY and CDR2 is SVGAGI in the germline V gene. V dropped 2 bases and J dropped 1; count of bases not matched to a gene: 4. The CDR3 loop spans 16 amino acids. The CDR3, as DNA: TGTGCCAGCAGTTACCAGACAGGGCGGAACACCGGGGAGCTGTTTTTT. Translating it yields CASSYQTGRNTGELFF.

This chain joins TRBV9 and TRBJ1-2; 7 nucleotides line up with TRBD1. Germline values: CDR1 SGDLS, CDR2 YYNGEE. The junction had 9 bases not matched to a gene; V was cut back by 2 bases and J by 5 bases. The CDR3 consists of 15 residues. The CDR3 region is CASSVTMTGMYGYTF. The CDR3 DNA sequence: TGTGCCAGCAGCGTCACAATGACAGGGATGTATGGCTACACCTTC.

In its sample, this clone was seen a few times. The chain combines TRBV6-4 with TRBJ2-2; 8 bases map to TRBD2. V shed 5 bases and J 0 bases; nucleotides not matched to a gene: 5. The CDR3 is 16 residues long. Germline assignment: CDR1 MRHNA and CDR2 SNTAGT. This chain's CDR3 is CASSTSGATNTGELFF. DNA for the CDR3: TGTGCCAGCAGTACTAGCGGTGCCACGAACACCGGGGAGCTGTTTTTT.

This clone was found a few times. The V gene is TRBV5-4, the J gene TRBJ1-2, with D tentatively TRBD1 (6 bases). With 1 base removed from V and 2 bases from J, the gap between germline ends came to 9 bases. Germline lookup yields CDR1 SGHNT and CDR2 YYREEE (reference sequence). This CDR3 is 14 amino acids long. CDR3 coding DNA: TGTGCCAGCAGCTTGACAGGGAAGAACTATGGCTACACCTTC. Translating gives CASSLTGKNYGYTF.

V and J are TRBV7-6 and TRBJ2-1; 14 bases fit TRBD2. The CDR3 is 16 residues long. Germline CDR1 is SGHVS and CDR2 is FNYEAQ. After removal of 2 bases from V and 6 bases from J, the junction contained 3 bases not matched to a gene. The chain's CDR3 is CASSLRTSGRSNEQFF. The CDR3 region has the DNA TGTGCCAGCAGCTTAAGGACTAGCGGGAGGTCCAATGAGCAGTTCTTC.

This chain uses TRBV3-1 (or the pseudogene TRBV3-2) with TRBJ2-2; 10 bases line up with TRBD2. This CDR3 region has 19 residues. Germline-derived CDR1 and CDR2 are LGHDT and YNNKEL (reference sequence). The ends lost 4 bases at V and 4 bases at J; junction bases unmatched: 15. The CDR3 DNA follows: TGTGCCAGCAGCCCGTACGGGGAGGCTAGCGGGGGCCCCACCGGGGAGCTGTTTTTT. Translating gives CASSPYGEASGGPTGELFF.

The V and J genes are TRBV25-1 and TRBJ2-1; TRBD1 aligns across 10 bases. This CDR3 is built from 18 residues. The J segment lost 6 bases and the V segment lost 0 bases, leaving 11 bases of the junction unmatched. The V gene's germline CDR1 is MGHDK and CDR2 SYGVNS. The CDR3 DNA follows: TGTGCCAGCAGTGAATATTTCCTGGGACAGGGGAATGGCAATGAGCAGTTCTTC. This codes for CASSEYFLGQGNGNEQFF. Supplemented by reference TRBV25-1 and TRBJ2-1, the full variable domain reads EADIYQTPRYLVIGTGKKITLECSQTMGHDKMYWYQQDPGMELHLIHYSYGVNSTEKGDLSSESTVSRIRTEHFPLTLESARPSHTSQYLCASSEYFLGQGNGNEQFFGPGTRLTVL.

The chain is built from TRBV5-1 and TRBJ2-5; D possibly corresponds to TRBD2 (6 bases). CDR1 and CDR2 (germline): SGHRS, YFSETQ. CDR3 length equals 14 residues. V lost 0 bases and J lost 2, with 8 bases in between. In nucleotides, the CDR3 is TGCGCCAGCAGCTTGGGTAGCGGACAAGAGACCCAGTACTTC. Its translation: CASSLGSGQETQYF. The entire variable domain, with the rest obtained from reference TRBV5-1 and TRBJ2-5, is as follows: KAGVTQTPRYLIKTRGQQVTLSCSPISGHRSVSWYQQTPGQGLQFLFEYFSETQRNKGNFPGRFSGRQFSNSRSEMNVSTLELGDSALYLCASSLGSGQETQYFGPGTRLLVL.

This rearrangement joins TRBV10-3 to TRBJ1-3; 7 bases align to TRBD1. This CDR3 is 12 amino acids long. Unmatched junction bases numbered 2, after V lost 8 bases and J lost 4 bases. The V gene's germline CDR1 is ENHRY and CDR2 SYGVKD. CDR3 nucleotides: TGTGCCATCGGGACAGCAGGAAACACCATATATTTT. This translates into CAIGTAGNTIYF.

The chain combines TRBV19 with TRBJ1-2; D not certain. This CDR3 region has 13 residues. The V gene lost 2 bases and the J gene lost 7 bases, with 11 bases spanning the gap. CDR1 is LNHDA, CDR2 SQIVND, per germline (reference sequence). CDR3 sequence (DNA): TGTGCCAGTAGTATAACGGGTTTCGGTGGCTACACCTTC. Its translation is CASSITGFGGYTF.

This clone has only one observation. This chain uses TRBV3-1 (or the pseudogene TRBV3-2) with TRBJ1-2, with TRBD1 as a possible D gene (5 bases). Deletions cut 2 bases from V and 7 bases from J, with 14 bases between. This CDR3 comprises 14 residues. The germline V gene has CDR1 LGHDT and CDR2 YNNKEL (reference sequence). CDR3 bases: TGTGCCAGCAGCCAATCCCGCGGGGGGGTTGGCTACACCTTC. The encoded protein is CASSQSRGGVGYTF.

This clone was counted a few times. CDR3 in DNA: TGCAGCGTTGGGGAGGGAGGGCAATACGAGCAGTACTTC. Translating gives CSVGEGGQYEQYF. This chain joins TRBV29-1 and TRBJ2-7; 7 bases align to TRBD2. V trimming: 4 bases; J trimming: 4 bases; junction bases outside the gene matches: 7. Germline V gives CDR1 SQVTM, CDR2 ANQGSEA. The CDR3 runs 13 residues.